This section outlines one T cell receptor (beta chain) sequence together with its context. The entry originates in a study of shared clonotypes between healthy human individuals. This CDR3 has 15 amino acids. Germline V gene lookup returns CDR1 ENHRY and CDR2 SYGVKD. Trimming removed 0 bases from V and 5 bases from J, with 10 bases in between. Assay: immunoSEQ multiplex PCR; the TCRdb copy retains only in-frame clones and omits some. The sample includes roughly 1,100,000 clones, more than 60% seen only once; the top ten take approximately 1.5%. This TCR was sampled from a man aged 18-30 years in good health. The sequencing input was memory CD4+ T cells sorted from blood. Subset reported: CD45RA-negative fraction. The chain is built from TRBV10-3 and TRBJ2-2; D perhaps matches TRBD1 (5 bases). In DNA form, the CDR3 reads TGTGCCATCAGTGAGTCGCAAGGGGTAACCGGGGAGCTGTTTTTT. It translates to CAISESQGVTGELFF.